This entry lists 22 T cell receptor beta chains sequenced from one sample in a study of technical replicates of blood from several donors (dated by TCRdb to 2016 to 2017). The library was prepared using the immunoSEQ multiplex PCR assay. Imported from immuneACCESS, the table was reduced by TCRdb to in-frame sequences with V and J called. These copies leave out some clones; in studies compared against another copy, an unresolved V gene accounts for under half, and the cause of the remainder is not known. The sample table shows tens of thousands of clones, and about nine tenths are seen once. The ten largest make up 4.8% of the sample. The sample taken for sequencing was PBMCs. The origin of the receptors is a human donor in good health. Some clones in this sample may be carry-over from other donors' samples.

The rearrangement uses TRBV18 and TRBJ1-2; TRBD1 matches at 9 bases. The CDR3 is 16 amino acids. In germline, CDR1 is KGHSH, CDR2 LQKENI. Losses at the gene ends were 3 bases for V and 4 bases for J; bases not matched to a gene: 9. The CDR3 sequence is CASSPVTGGRGYGYTF. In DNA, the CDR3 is TGTGCCAGCTCACCCGTAACAGGGGGCCGAGGCTATGGCTACACCTTC.

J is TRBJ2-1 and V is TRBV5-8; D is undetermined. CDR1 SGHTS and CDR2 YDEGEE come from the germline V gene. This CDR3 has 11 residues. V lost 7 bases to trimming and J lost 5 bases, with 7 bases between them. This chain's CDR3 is CASLYHNEQFF. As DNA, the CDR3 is TGTGCCAGCTTATATCACAATGAGCAGTTCTTC. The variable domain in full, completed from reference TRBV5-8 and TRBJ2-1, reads EAGVTQSPTHLIKTRGQQATLRCSPISGHTSVYWYQQALGLGLQFLLWYDEGEERNRGNFPPRFSGRQFPNYSSELNVNALELEDSALYLCASLYHNEQFFGPGTRLTVL.

As DNA, the CDR3 is TGTGCCAGCTCACCACAGGGGACAGATACGCAGTATTTT. This codes for CASSPQGTDTQYF. The gene calls are TRBV18 and TRBJ2-3, with D perhaps matching TRBD1 (5 bases). There are 13 residues in the CDR3. Germline values: CDR1 KGHSH, CDR2 LQKENI. Trimming left V 1 base short and J 3 bases short, with 5 bases between.

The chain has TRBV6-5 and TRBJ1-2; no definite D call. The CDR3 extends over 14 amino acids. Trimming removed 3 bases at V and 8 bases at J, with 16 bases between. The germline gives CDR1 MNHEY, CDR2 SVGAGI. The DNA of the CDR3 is TGTGCCAGCAGTTATTACCCAGGCCTGGGCGGCTACACCTTC. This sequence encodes CASSYYPGLGGYTF.

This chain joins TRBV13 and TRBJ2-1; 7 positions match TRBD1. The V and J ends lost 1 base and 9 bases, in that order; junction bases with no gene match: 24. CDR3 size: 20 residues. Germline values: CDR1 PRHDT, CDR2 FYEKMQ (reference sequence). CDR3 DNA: TGTGCCAGCAGCTTAGCGCCTACGTTTAGAACAGGGGATTCGATGGGTGAGCAGTTCTTC. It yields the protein CASSLAPTFRTGDSMGEQFF.

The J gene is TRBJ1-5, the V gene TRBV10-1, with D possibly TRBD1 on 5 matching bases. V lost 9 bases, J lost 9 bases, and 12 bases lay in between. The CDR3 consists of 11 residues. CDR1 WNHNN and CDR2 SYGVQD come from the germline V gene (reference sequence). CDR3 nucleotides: TGCGCCAGGGGATTGGGGCGGCCCCAGCATTTT. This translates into CARGLGRPQHF.

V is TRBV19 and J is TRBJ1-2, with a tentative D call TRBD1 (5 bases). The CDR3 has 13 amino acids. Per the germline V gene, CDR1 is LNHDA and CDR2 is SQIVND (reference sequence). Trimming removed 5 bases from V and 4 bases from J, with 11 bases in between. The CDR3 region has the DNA TGTGCCAGTAGTTCTTTACAGGCCTATGGCTACACCTTC. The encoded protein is CASSSLQAYGYTF.

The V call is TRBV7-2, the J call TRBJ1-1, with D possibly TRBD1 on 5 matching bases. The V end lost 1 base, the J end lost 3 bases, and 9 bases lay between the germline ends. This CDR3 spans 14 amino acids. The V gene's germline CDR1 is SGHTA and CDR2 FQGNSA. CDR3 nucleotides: TGTGCCAGCAGCTTAGGGGGCTCGCACACTGAAGCTTTCTTT. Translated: CASSLGGSHTEAFF.

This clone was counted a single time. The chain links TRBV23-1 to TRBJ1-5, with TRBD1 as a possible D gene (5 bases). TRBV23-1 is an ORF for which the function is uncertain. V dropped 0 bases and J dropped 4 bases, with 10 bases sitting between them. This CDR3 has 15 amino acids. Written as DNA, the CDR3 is TGCGCCAGCAGTCAATCGGGGCGGGATAATCAGCCCCAGCATTTT. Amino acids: CASSQSGRDNQPQHF.

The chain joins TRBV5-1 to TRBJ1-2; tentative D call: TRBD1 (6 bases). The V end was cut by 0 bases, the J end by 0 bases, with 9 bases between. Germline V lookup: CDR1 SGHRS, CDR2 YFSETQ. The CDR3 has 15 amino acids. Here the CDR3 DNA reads TGCGCCAGCAGCTTGGATTGGGGGCCTAACTATGGCTACACCTTC. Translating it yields CASSLDWGPNYGYTF.

For the CDR3, the DNA is TGTGCCAGCGAAGCAGGGAACCCTCAAGAGACCCAGTACTTC. Its protein product is CASEAGNPQETQYF. The chain is built from TRBV5-5 and TRBJ2-5, with D perhaps TRBD1 (5 bases). V was pared by 7 bases and J by 2 bases, with 15 bases between. The CDR3 length is 14 residues. Germline V gene data show CDR1 as SGHKS and CDR2 as YYEKEE (reference sequence).

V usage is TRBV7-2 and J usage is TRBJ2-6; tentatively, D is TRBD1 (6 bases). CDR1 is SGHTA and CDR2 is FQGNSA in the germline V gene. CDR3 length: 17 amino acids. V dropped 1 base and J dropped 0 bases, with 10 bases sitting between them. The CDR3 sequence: CASSLGDRSSGANVLTF. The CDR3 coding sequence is TGTGCCAGCAGCTTAGGAGACAGGAGCTCTGGGGCCAACGTCCTGACTTTC.

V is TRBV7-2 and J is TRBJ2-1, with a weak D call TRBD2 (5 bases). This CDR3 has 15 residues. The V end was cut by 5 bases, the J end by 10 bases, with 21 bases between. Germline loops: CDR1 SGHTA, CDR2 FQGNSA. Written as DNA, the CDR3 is TGTGCCAGCAGCCTTCGCGGACTCGTAGGAGGCGAGCAGTTCTTC. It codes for CASSLRGLVGGEQFF.

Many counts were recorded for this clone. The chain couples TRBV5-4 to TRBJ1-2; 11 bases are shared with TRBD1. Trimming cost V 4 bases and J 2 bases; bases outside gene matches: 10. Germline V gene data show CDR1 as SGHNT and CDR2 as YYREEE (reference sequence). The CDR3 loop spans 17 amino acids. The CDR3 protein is CASSPLDRGPSNYGYTF. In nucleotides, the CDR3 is TGTGCCAGCAGCCCGCTGGACAGGGGGCCTTCAAACTATGGCTACACCTTC. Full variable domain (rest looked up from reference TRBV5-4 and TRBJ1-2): ETGVTQSPTHLIKTRGQQVTLRCSSQSGHNTVSWYQQALGQGPQFIFQYYREEENGRGNFPPRFSGLQFPNYSSELNVNALELDDSALYLCASSPLDRGPSNYGYTFGSGTRLTVV.

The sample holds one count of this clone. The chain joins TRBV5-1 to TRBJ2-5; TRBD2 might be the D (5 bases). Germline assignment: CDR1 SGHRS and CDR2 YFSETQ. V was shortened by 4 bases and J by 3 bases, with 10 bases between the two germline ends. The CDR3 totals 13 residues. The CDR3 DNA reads TGCGCCAGCAGCCCAGACTACGAAGAGACCCAGTACTTC. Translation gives CASSPDYEETQYF.

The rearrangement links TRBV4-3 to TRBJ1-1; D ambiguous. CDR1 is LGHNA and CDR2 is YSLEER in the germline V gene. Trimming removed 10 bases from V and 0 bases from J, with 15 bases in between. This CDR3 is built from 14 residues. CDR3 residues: CAISPGSLNTEAFF. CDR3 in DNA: TGCGCCATTTCCCCGGGGAGCCTGAACACTGAAGCTTTCTTT.

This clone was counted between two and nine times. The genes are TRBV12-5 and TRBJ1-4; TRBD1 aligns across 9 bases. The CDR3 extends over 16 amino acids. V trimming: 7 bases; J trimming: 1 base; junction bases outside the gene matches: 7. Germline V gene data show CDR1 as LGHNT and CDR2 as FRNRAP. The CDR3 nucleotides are TGTGCTAGTGATTCACAGGGGGCAGGAACTAATGAAAAACTGTTTTTT. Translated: CASDSQGAGTNEKLFF. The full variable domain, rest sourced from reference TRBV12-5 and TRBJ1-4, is DARVTQTPRHKVTEMGQEVTMRCQPILGHNTVFWYRQTMMQGLELLAYFRNRAPLDDSGMPKDRFSAEMPDATLATLKIQPSEPRDSAVYFCASDSQGAGTNEKLFFGSGTQLSVL.

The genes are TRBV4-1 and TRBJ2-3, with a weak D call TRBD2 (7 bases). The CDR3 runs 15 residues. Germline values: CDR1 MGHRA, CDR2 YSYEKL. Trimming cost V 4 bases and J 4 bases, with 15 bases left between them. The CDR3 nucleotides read TGCGCCAGCAGCCCCCCGGGGGCGGGGGCAGATACGCAGTATTTT. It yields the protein CASSPPGAGADTQYF.

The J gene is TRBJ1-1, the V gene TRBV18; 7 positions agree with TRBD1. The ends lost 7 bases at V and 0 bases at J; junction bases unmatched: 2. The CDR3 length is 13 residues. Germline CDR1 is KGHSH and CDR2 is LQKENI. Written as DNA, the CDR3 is TGTGCCAGCTTAACAGGGGTGAACACTGAAGCTTTCTTT. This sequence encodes CASLTGVNTEAFF.

For the CDR3, the DNA is TGTGCTAGTGGTTTGGCGGACTGGAACACTGAAGCTTTCTTT. It encodes CASGLADWNTEAFF. The chain carries TRBV12-5 and TRBJ1-1; D not certain. The germline CDR1 and CDR2 sequences are LGHNT and FRNRAP. This CDR3 region has 14 residues. V dropped 1 base and J dropped 1 base, with 7 bases sitting between them.

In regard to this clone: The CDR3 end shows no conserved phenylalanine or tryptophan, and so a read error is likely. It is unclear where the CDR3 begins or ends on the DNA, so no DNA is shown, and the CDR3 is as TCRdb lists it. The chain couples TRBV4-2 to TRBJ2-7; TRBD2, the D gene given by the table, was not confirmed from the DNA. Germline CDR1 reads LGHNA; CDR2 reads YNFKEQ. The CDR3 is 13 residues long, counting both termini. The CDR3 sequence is CASSQDPAGEILY.

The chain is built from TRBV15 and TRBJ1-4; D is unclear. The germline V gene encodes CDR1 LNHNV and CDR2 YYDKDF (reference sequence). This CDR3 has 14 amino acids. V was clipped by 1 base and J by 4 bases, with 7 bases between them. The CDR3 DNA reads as TGTGCCACCAGCAGAGTCAGTCTTAATGAAAAACTGTTTTTT. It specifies CATSRVSLNEKLFF.